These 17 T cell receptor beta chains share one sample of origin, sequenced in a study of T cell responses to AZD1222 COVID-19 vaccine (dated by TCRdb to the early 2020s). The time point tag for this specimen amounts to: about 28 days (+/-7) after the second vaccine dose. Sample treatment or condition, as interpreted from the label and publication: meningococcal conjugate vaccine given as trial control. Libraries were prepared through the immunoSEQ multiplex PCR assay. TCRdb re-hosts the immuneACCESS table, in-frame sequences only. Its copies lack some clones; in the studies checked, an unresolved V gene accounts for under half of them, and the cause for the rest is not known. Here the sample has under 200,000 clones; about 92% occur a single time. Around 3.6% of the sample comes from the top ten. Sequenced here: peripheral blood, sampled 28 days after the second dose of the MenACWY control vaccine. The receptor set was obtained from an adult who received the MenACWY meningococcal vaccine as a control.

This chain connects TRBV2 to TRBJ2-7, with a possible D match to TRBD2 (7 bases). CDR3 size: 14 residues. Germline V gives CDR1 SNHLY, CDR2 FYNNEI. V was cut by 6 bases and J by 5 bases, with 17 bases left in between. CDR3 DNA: TGTGCCAGCAGGGGGGGAGGGGGGAGAGACGAGCAGTACTTC. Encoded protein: CASRGGGGRDEQYF.

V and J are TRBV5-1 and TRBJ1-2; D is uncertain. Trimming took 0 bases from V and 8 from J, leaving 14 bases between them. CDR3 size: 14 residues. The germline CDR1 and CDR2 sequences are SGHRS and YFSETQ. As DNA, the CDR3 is TGCGCCAGCAGCTTGGCCGAGAAGGCGGGAGGCTACACCTTC. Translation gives CASSLAEKAGGYTF.

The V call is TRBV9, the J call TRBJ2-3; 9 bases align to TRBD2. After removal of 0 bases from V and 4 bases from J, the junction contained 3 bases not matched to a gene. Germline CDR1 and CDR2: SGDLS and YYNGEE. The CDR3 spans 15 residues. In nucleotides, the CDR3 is TGTGCCAGCAGCGTAGACACTAGCGGGCCAGATACGCAGTATTTT. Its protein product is CASSVDTSGPDTQYF.

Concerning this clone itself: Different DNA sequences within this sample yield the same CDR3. CDR3 amino acids: CASSPLGGETQYF. CDR3 in DNA: TGTGCCAGCTCACCGCTAGGGGGAGAGACCCAGTACTTC. This chain links TRBV18 with TRBJ2-5; D is possibly TRBD1 (6 bases). CDR3 length equals 13 residues. CDR1 KGHSH and CDR2 LQKENI come from the germline V gene. Deletions cut 3 bases from V and 4 bases from J, with 9 bases between.

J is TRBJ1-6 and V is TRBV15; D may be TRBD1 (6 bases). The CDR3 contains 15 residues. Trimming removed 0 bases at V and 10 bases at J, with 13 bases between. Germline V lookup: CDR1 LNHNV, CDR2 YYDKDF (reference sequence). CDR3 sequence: CATSRDTGNGSPLHF. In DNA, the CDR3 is TGTGCCACCAGCAGAGATACAGGGAACGGATCACCCCTCCACTTT.

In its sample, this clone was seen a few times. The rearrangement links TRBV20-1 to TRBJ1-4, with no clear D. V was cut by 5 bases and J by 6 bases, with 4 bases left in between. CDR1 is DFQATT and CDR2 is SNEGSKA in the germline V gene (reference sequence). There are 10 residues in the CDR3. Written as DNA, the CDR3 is TGCAGTGCTGCTCATGAAAAACTGTTTTTT. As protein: CSAAHEKLFF.

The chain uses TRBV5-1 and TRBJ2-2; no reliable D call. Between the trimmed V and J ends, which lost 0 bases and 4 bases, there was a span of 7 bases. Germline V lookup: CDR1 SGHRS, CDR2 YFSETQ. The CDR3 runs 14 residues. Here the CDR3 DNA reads TGCGCCAGCAGCTTGGCTAGTGGCACCGGGGAGCTGTTTTTT. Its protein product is CASSLASGTGELFF.

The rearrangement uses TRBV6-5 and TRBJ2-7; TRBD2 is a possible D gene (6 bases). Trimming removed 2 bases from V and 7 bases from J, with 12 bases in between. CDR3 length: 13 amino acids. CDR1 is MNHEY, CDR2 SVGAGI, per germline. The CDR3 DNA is TGTGCCAGCAGTTACAAGGTGGAGGGAGAGCAGTACTTC. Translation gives CASSYKVEGEQYF.

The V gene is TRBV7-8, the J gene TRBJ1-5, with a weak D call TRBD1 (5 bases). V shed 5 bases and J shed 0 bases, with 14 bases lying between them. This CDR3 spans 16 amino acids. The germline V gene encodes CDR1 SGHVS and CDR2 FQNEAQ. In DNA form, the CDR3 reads TGTGCCAGCAGCCCACCCCGGGACGTTAGCAATCAGCCCCAGCATTTT. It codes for CASSPPRDVSNQPQHF.

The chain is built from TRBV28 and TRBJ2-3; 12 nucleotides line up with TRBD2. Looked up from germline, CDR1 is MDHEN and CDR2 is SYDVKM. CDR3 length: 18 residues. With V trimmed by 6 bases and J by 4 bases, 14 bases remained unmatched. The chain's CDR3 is CASSSIHTSGRWADTQYF. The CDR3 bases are TGTGCCAGCAGCAGTATACACACTAGCGGGAGGTGGGCAGATACGCAGTATTTT.

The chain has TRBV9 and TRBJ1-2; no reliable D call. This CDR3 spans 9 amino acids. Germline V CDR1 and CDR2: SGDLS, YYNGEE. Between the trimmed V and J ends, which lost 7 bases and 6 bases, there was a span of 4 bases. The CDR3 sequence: CASGNGYTF. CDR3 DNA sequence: TGTGCCAGCGGGAATGGCTACACCTTC.

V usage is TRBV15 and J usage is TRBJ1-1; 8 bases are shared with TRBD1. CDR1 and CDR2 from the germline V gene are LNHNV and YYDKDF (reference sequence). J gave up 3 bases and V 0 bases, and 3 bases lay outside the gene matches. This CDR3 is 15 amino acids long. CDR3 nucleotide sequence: TGTGCCACCAGCAGAGATCAGGGGGCGGACACTGAAGCTTTCTTT. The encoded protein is CATSRDQGADTEAFF.

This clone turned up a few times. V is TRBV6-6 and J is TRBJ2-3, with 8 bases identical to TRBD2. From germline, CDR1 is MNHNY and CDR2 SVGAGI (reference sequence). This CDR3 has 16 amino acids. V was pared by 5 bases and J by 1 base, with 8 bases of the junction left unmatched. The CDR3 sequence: CASSTGLEVGTDTQYF. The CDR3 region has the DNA TGTGCCAGCAGTACGGGACTAGAAGTGGGCACAGATACGCAGTATTTT.

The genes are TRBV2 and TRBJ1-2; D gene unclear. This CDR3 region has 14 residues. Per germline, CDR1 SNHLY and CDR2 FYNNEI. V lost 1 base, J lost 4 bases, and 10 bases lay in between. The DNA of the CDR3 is TGTGCCAGCAGTGAAGAGTCCCGGGGCTATGGCTACACCTTC. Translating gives CASSEESRGYGYTF. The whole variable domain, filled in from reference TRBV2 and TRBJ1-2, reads EPEVTQTPSHQVTQMGQEVILRCVPISNHLYFYWYRQILGQKVEFLVSFYNNEISEKSEIFDDQFSVERPDGSNFTLKIRSTKLEDSAMYFCASSEESRGYGYTFGSGTRLTVV.

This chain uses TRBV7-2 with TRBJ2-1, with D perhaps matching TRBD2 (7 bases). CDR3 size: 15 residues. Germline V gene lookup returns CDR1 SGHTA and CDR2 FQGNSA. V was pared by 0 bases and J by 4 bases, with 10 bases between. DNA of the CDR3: TGTGCCAGCAGCTTAGCCAGGGGACTATACAATGAGCAGTTCTTC. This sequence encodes CASSLARGLYNEQFF. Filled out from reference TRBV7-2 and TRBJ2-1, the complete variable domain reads GAGVSQSPSNKVTEKGKDVELRCDPISGHTALYWYRQSLGQGLEFLIYFQGNSAPDKSGLPSDRFSAERTGGSVSTLTIQRTQQEDSAVYLCASSLARGLYNEQFFGPGTRLTVL.

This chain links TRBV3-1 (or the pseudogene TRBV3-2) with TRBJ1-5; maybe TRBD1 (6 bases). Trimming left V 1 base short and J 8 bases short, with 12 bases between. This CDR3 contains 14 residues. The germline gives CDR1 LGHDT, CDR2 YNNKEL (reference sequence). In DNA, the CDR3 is TGTGCCAGCAGCCAAGCCGGGGGCGGCGAGCCCCAGCATTTT. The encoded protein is CASSQAGGGEPQHF.

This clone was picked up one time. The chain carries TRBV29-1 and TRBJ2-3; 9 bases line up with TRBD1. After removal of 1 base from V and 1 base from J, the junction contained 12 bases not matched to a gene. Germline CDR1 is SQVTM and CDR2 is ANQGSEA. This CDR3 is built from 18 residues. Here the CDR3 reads CSVEVVVGTGSGTDTQYF. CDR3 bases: TGCAGCGTTGAAGTTGTCGTTGGGACAGGGAGCGGCACAGATACGCAGTATTTT.